Presented here are 13 T cell receptor beta chains from one specimen sequenced in a study of blood T cell repertoires in COVID-19. Sequencing was performed with immunoSEQ multiplex PCR; in TCRdb, only in-frame clones are kept and a portion is missing. This sample has roughly 37,000 clones; about three quarters occur once, and the top ten carry roughly 2%. Sequenced input: peripheral blood. These receptors all stem from a man between 60 and 70 years old with active COVID-19.

This chain connects TRBV28 to TRBJ1-4, with 7 bases fitting TRBD1. Germline V lookup: CDR1 MDHEN, CDR2 SYDVKM. V shed 5 bases and J 8 bases; nucleotides not matched to a gene: 5. This CDR3 is 13 amino acids long. CDR3 loop: CASSVQGSEKLFF. DNA of the CDR3: TGTGCCAGCAGTGTACAGGGGAGCGAAAAACTGTTTTTT.

The chain joins TRBV2 to TRBJ2-1; a possible D gene is TRBD2 (5 bases). V lost 5 bases and J lost 9, with 17 bases in between. The CDR3 length is 14 residues. The germline V gene encodes CDR1 SNHLY and CDR2 FYNNEI. The chain's CDR3 is CASSRVAAAGEQFF. In DNA, the CDR3 is TGTGCCAGCAGTAGGGTTGCCGCCGCGGGTGAGCAGTTCTTC. The full variable domain, with the rest looked up from reference TRBV2 and TRBJ2-1, is EPEVTQTPSHQVTQMGQEVILRCVPISNHLYFYWYRQILGQKVEFLVSFYNNEISEKSEIFDDQFSVERPDGSNFTLKIRSTKLEDSAMYFCASSRVAAAGEQFFGPGTRLTVL.

Concerning this clone itself: Other nucleotide sequences in the sample specify the same CDR3. The chain uses TRBV5-1 and TRBJ2-2, with D perhaps matching TRBD2 (5 bases). The CDR3 consists of 13 residues. CDR1 and CDR2 from the germline V gene are SGHRS and YFSETQ. The V and J ends lost 6 bases and 1 base respectively, with 7 bases between them. The CDR3 bases are TGCGCCAGCAACGAGGGGAACACCGGGGAGCTGTTTTTT. The encoded protein is CASNEGNTGELFF.

This chain connects TRBV5-4 to TRBJ2-2; D may be TRBD2 (6 bases). The CDR3 has 15 residues. Germline-derived CDR1 and CDR2 are SGHNT and YYREEE (reference sequence). The V gene lost 4 bases and the J gene lost 4 bases, with 14 bases spanning the gap. CDR3: CASSLPGLITGELFF. The CDR3 DNA follows: TGTGCCAGCAGCCTGCCGGGACTGATCACCGGGGAGCTGTTTTTT.

This clone was recorded a few times. The chain combines TRBV19 with TRBJ2-2, with D possibly TRBD1 on 6 matching bases. CDR3 length: 13 residues. Trimming shortened V by 5 bases and J by 7 bases, and 11 bases separated the two germline ends. Germline CDR1 and CDR2: LNHDA and SQIVND (reference sequence). The CDR3 coding sequence is TGTGCCAGTAGTTTGCAGGGGTACGGGGAGCTGTTTTTT. Encoded protein: CASSLQGYGELFF.

The chain is built from TRBV7-2 and TRBJ2-7, with 8 bases lining up with TRBD1. With V trimmed by 3 bases and J by 2 bases, 3 bases remained unmatched. The CDR3 extends over 14 amino acids. The germline CDR1 and CDR2 sequences are SGHTA and FQGNSA. The CDR3: CASSFRQGPYEQYF. The CDR3 DNA sequence: TGTGCCAGCAGCTTCCGACAGGGGCCCTACGAGCAGTACTTC. Combining the CDR3 with reference TRBV7-2 and TRBJ2-7 gives the whole variable domain GAGVSQSPSNKVTEKGKDVELRCDPISGHTALYWYRQSLGQGLEFLIYFQGNSAPDKSGLPSDRFSAERTGGSVSTLTIQRTQQEDSAVYLCASSFRQGPYEQYFGPGTRLTVT.

The V and J genes are TRBV28 and TRBJ2-6; tentatively, D is TRBD2 (6 bases). The germline V gene encodes CDR1 MDHEN and CDR2 SYDVKM. The V end was cut by 3 bases, the J end by 2 bases, with 11 bases between. The CDR3 length is 16 residues. In DNA, the CDR3 is TGTGCCAGCAGTTTCATGGGCGGGACTGGGGCCAACGTCCTGACTTTC. It codes for CASSFMGGTGANVLTF.

This chain uses TRBV7-9 with TRBJ2-1; 8 bases map to TRBD2. CDR3 length: 15 amino acids. Germline V gene lookup returns CDR1 SEHNR and CDR2 FQNEAQ (reference sequence). V was pared by 2 bases and J by 6 bases, with 6 bases of the junction left unmatched. Written as DNA, the CDR3 is TGTGCCAGCAGCTTATCCGTCAGCGGGGGCAATGAGCAGTTCTTC. Translating it yields CASSLSVSGGNEQFF.

V usage is TRBV5-4 and J usage is TRBJ1-4; 8 bases are a match to TRBD1. The germline V gene has CDR1 SGHNT and CDR2 YYREEE (reference sequence). Germline trimming cut 2 bases from V and 8 bases from J; bases unmatched to any gene: 8. The CDR3 runs to 15 residues. CDR3 nucleotide sequence: TGTGCCAGCAGCTTTGCGGACAGGGCTGAGGAAAAACTGTTTTTT. The encoded protein is CASSFADRAEEKLFF.

This chain links TRBV3-1 (or the pseudogene TRBV3-2) with TRBJ1-1; D is unclear. The CDR3 totals 13 residues. The V end was cut by 3 bases, the J end by 3 bases, with 8 bases between. Germline-derived CDR1 and CDR2 are LGHDT and YNNKEL (reference sequence). Here the CDR3 reads CASSHDGDTEAFF. In DNA form, the CDR3 reads TGTGCCAGCAGCCACGACGGGGACACTGAAGCTTTCTTT.

This rearrangement joins TRBV7-8 to TRBJ1-2, with D uncertain. The V end was cut by 5 bases, the J end by 4 bases, with 23 bases between. There are 17 residues in the CDR3. CDR1 SGHVS and CDR2 FQNEAQ come from the germline V gene. CDR3 DNA sequence: TGTGCCAGCAGCCCCCCCCGGGAAGGATTGGGGAGCTATGGCTACACCTTC. Translated: CASSPPREGLGSYGYTF.

This chain connects TRBV28 to TRBJ1-1, with 7 positions matching TRBD1. Germline-derived CDR1 and CDR2 are MDHEN and SYDVKM. This CDR3 is built from 15 residues. V was pared by 6 bases and J by 0 bases, with 7 bases of the junction left unmatched. For the CDR3, the DNA is TGTGCCAGCAGAAGACAGGGATCCATGAACACTGAAGCTTTCTTT. Its translation is CASRRQGSMNTEAFF.

Only a few counts were recorded for this clone. The chain has TRBV10-3 and TRBJ1-1, with 7 bases aligning to TRBD1. J was trimmed by 11 bases and V by 4 bases; bases with no gene match: 10. The CDR3 spans 13 residues. Looked up from germline, CDR1 is ENHRY and CDR2 is SYGVKD. The CDR3 sequence is CAISGRQGKEAFF. The CDR3 nucleotides are TGTGCCATCAGTGGCAGACAGGGCAAAGAGGCTTTCTTT.